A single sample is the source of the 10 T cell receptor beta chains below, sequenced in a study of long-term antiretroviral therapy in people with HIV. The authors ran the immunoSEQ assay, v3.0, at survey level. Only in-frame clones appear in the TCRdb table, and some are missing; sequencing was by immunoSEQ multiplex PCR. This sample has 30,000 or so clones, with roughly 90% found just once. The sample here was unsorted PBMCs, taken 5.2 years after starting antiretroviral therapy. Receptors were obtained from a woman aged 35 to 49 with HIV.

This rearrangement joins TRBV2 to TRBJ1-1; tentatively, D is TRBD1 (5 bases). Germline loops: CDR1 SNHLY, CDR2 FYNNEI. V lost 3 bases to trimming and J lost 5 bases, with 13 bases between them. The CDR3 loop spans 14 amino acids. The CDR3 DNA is TGTGCCAGCAGTGACAGGGCGGTAAGGACTGAAGCTTTCTTT. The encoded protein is CASSDRAVRTEAFF.

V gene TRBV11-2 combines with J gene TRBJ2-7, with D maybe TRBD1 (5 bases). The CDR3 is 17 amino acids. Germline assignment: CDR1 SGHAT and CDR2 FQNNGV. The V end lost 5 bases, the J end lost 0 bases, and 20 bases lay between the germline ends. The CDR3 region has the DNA TGTGCCAGCAGCCGCCAGGGTCGGTCGGATGGCTCCTACGAGCAGTACTTC. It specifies CASSRQGRSDGSYEQYF.

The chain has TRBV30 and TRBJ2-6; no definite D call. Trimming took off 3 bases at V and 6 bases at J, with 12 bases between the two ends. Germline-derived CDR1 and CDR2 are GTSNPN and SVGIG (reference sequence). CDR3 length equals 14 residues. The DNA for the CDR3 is TGTGCCTGGAGCGTCCAAGCAGTGGCCAACGTCCTGACTTTC. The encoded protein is CAWSVQAVANVLTF.

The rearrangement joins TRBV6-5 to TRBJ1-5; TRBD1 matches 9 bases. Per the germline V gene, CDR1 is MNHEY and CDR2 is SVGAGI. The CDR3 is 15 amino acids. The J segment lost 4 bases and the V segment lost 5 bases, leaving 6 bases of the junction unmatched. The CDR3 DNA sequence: TGTGCCAGCAGTCCCGGGACAGGGCTTAATCAGCCCCAGCATTTT. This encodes CASSPGTGLNQPQHF.

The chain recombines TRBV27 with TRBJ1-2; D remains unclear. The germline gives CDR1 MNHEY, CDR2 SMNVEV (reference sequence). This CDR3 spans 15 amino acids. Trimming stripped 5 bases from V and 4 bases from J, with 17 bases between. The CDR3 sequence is CASSPAHDAVYGYTF. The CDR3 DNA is TGTGCCAGCAGTCCGGCTCACGATGCCGTCTATGGCTACACCTTC.

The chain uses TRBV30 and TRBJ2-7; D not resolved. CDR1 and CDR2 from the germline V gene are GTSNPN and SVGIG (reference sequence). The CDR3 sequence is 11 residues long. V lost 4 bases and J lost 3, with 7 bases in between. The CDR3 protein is CAWTVDYEQYF. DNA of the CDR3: TGTGCCTGGACGGTTGACTACGAGCAGTACTTC.

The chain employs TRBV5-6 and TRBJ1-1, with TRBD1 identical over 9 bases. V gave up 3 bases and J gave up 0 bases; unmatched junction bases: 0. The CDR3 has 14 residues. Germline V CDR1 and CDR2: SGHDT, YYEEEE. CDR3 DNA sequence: TGTGCCAGCAGCTGGGACAGGGTGAACACTGAAGCTTTCTTT. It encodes CASSWDRVNTEAFF.

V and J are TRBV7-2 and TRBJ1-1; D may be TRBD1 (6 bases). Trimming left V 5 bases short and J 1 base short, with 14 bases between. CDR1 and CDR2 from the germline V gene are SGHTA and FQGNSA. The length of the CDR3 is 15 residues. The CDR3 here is CASSPSRGQNTEAFF. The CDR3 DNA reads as TGTGCCAGCAGCCCCTCCCGGGGGCAGAACACTGAAGCTTTCTTT.

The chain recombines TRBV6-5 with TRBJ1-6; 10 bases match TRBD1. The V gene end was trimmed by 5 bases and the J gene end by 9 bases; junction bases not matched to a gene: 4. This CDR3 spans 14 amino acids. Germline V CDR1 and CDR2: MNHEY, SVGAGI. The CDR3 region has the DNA TGTGCCAGCAGTCCCGGGACAGGGGTTTCACCCCTCCACTTT. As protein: CASSPGTGVSPLHF.

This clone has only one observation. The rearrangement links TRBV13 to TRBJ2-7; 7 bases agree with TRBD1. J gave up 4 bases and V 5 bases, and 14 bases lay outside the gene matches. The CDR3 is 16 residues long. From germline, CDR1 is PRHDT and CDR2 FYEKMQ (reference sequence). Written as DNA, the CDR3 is TGTGCCAGCAGCCCTTACTACCCGGGACAGAGTTACGAGCAGTACTTC. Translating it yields CASSPYYPGQSYEQYF.